These 21 T cell receptor beta chains came from one sample sequenced in a study of early T cells in non-severe SARS-CoV-2 infection (dated by TCRdb to about 2021). The library was prepared using 5' RACE. The listed sequencing device is NextSeq 500. Starting from the raw public reads, TCRdb applied fastp trimming at Q25, assembled clones with MiXCR and retained in-frame beta chains. A single entry per CDR3 protein holds the most common genes and DNA from its merged rows. This sample holds 60,000 to 75,000 distinct CDR3 sequences; roughly 13% were observed only once. The biggest ten clones account for more than 1.2% of the sample. This specimen was whole blood, taken at baseline. These receptors were collected from an adult who was a healthcare worker with PCR-confirmed SARS-CoV-2 infection or an uninfected control (not recorded which).

The table lists this clonotype with many counts. This chain links TRBV6-6 with TRBJ1-5; no reliable D call. This CDR3 region has 12 residues. Germline assignment: CDR1 MNHNY and CDR2 SVGAGI (reference sequence). Trimming removed 6 bases at V and 4 bases at J, with 7 bases between. The CDR3 DNA reads TGTGCCAGCAGACCTAATAATCAGCCCCAGCATTTT. It specifies CASRPNNQPQHF.

The CDR3 nucleotides read TGTGCCAGCAGCCAAGATCTCAATCAGCCCCAGCATTTT. It specifies CASSQDLNQPQHF. The V and J genes are TRBV4-2 and TRBJ1-5, with D uncertain. Trimming took off 0 bases at V and 3 bases at J, with 3 bases between the two ends. The CDR3 loop spans 13 amino acids. Per the germline V gene, CDR1 is LGHNA and CDR2 is YNFKEQ.

The V and J genes are TRBV7-2 and TRBJ1-3; 7 bases line up with TRBD1. The germline gives CDR1 SGHTA, CDR2 FQGNSA. The length of the CDR3 is 15 residues. V shed 6 bases and J 2 bases; nucleotides not matched to a gene: 7. The DNA of the CDR3 is TGTGCCAGCAGGCCGGAGGGGGCTGCTGGAAACACCATATATTTT. The encoded protein is CASRPEGAAGNTIYF.

Details on this clonotype: A read error may explain this, as a much larger clone is one base away. The chain recombines TRBV7-2 with TRBJ2-2; 7 nucleotides line up with TRBD1. In germline, CDR1 is SGHTA, CDR2 FQGNSA. There are 15 residues in the CDR3. J was trimmed by 6 bases and V by 5 bases; bases with no gene match: 9. CDR3 residues: CASSHRQGHSGELFF. The DNA of the CDR3 is TGTGCCAGCAGCCACCGACAGGGTCATTCCGGGGAGCTGTTTTTT. The entire variable domain, with the rest obtained from reference TRBV7-2 and TRBJ2-2, is as follows: GAGVSQSPSNKVTEKGKDVELRCDPISGHTALYWYRQSLGQGLEFLIYFQGNSAPDKSGLPSDRFSAERTGGSVSTLTIQRTQQEDSAVYLCASSHRQGHSGELFFGEGSRLTVL.

The chain joins TRBV15 to TRBJ1-1, with D unresolved. The CDR3 has 17 amino acids. With 2 bases removed from V and 0 bases from J, the gap between germline ends came to 16 bases. CDR1 is LNHNV and CDR2 is YYDKDF in the germline V gene (reference sequence). The CDR3 reads CATSRPDEGQMNTEAFF. CDR3 DNA: TGTGCCACCAGCAGACCGGATGAGGGCCAAATGAACACTGAAGCTTTCTTT.

This clonotype was picked up a small number of times. The gene calls are TRBV19 and TRBJ1-1; D is possibly TRBD1 (5 bases). The CDR3 has 12 residues. V lost 3 bases and J lost 7, with 9 bases in between. The germline CDR1 and CDR2 sequences are LNHDA and SQIVND (reference sequence). DNA for the CDR3: TGTGCCAGTAGTATCCGTCAGGGTGAAGCTTTCTTT. Amino acids: CASSIRQGEAFF.

The V gene is TRBV27, the J gene TRBJ2-1; weak D call: TRBD2 (6 bases). Germline V lookup: CDR1 MNHEY, CDR2 SMNVEV (reference sequence). This CDR3 is 16 amino acids long. V was shortened by 0 bases and J by 5 bases, with 14 bases between the two germline ends. The CDR3 DNA reads as TGTGCCAGCAGTTTATCGGGACTCCAGATAGACAATGAGCAGTTCTTC. Amino acids: CASSLSGLQIDNEQFF.

This clonotype was counted a few times. The rearrangement joins TRBV7-8 to TRBJ2-1; no clear D. The germline V gene encodes CDR1 SGHVS and CDR2 FQNEAQ. Trimming cost V 1 base and J 4 bases, with 8 bases left between them. The CDR3 consists of 14 residues. CDR3 nucleotide sequence: TGTGCCAGCAGCTTAGTGGCGAGTTACAATGAGCAGTTCTTC. Its translation is CASSLVASYNEQFF.

This clonotype was counted only a few times. Written as DNA, the CDR3 is TGCAGTGCTCCTGGCGGGACCCGCACAGATACGCAGTATTTT. It translates to CSAPGGTRTDTQYF. The chain recombines TRBV20-1 with TRBJ2-3; tentative D call: TRBD2 (6 bases). The CDR3 loop spans 14 amino acids. CDR1 DFQATT and CDR2 SNEGSKA come from the germline V gene (reference sequence). Trimming shortened V by 5 bases and J by 1 base, and 13 bases separated the two germline ends.

This sequence joins TRBV27 and TRBJ1-1; possibly TRBD1 for D (5 bases). This CDR3 comprises 12 residues. Germline V gives CDR1 MNHEY, CDR2 SMNVEV (reference sequence). Trimming removed 4 bases at V and 3 bases at J, with 6 bases between. The CDR3 protein is CASSSTDTEAFF. CDR3 coding DNA: TGTGCCAGCAGTTCGACAGACACTGAAGCTTTCTTT.

This clonotype was observed a few times. The rearrangement joins TRBV28 to TRBJ2-4; D not certain. The germline V gene has CDR1 MDHEN and CDR2 SYDVKM. The CDR3 covers 15 residues. The V gene lost 5 bases and the J gene lost 2 bases, with 13 bases spanning the gap. CDR3 residues: CASSPPLWSKNIQYF. DNA of the CDR3: TGTGCCAGCAGTCCCCCGTTGTGGTCCAAAAACATTCAGTACTTC.

This clonotype turned up a few times. The rearrangement links TRBV6-2 or TRBV6-3 to TRBJ2-5, with D possibly being TRBD1 (5 bases). The V gene lost 2 bases and the J gene lost 5 bases, with 6 bases spanning the gap. The CDR3 is made up of 12 amino acids. The V gene's germline CDR1 is MNHEY and CDR2 SVGEGT. CDR3 coding DNA: TGTGCCAGCAGTTACAAGGGGGAGACCCAGTACTTC. This gives the protein CASSYKGETQYF.

This clonotype was observed many times. The chain has TRBV7-6 and TRBJ2-3; 8 bases line up with TRBD2. Germline-derived CDR1 and CDR2 are SGHVS and FNYEAQ. This CDR3 spans 18 amino acids. Trimming cost V 3 bases and J 4 bases; bases outside gene matches: 15. The DNA of the CDR3 is TGTGCCAGCAGCTTTTATCTCCCGGGACTAGAGGTCTCAGATACGCAGTATTTT. This encodes CASSFYLPGLEVSDTQYF. Using reference TRBV7-6 and TRBJ2-3 for the parts outside the CDR3, the full variable domain is GAGVSQSPRYKVTKRGQDVALRCDPISGHVSLYWYRQALGQGPEFLTYFNYEAQQDKSGLPNDRFSAERPEGSISTLTIQRTEQRDSAMYRCASSFYLPGLEVSDTQYFGPGTRLTVL.

This clonotype was found many times. The V gene is TRBV20-1, the J gene TRBJ1-5; 7 bases align to TRBD1. J gave up 6 bases and V 6 bases, and 8 bases lay outside the gene matches. The CDR3 consists of 13 residues. Per germline, CDR1 DFQATT and CDR2 SNEGSKA (reference sequence). CDR3 nucleotides: TGCAGTGCCGGAACAGGGGACGGTCAGCCCCAGCATTTT. It is translated as CSAGTGDGQPQHF.

This clonotype was seen a handful of times. V gene TRBV20-1 combines with J gene TRBJ2-1; D might be TRBD1 (8 bases). Trimming pared 6 bases from V and 5 bases from J, leaving 17 bases between. From germline, CDR1 is DFQATT and CDR2 SNEGSKA (reference sequence). The CDR3 totals 14 residues. The CDR3 sequence: CSATRQGRDNEQFF. CDR3 sequence (DNA): TGCAGTGCAACCCGACAGGGGAGGGACAATGAGCAGTTCTTC.

Written as DNA, the CDR3 is TGCAGTGCTAGGAGGCTAGCGGGAGTCAAATCTTCCTACGAGCAGTACTTC. It yields the protein CSARRLAGVKSSYEQYF. The chain has TRBV20-1 and TRBJ2-7, with 10 bases aligning to TRBD2. The CDR3 is made up of 17 amino acids. Germline trimming cut 3 bases from V and 1 base from J; bases unmatched to any gene: 12. CDR1 and CDR2 (germline): DFQATT, SNEGSKA (reference sequence).

The V gene is TRBV12-5, the J gene TRBJ2-3, with 9 bases matching TRBD2. Trimming cost V 3 bases and J 0 bases; bases outside gene matches: 4. CDR3 size: 16 residues. Germline V gene lookup returns CDR1 LGHNT and CDR2 FRNRAP. CDR3 sequence (DNA): TGTGCTAGTGGTTTTAGCGGGGGCCGGAGCACAGATACGCAGTATTTT. Translated: CASGFSGGRSTDTQYF.

This clonotype was found a few times. Written as DNA, the CDR3 is TGCAGTGCTAGAATACCTAGCGTAACCGGGGAGCTGTTTTTT. Translated, it gives CSARIPSVTGELFF. This chain uses TRBV20-1 with TRBJ2-2, with D perhaps matching TRBD2 (6 bases). CDR1 and CDR2 from the germline V gene are DFQATT and SNEGSKA (reference sequence). The CDR3 is made up of 14 amino acids. Trimming shortened V by 2 bases and J by 5 bases, and 12 bases separated the two germline ends.

This clonotype was seen once. The chain uses TRBV20-1 and TRBJ2-5, with 11 nucleotides matching TRBD2. Germline CDR1 reads DFQATT; CDR2 reads SNEGSKA (reference sequence). There are 15 residues in the CDR3. V was pared by 0 bases and J by 5 bases, with 5 bases of the junction left unmatched. The CDR3 sequence: CSARDLTSGGETQYF. DNA for the CDR3: TGCAGTGCTAGAGATCTTACTAGCGGGGGTGAGACCCAGTACTTC.

The V gene is TRBV5-1, the J gene TRBJ2-3; 10 bases are shared with TRBD2. The CDR3 loop spans 15 amino acids. CDR1 is SGHRS and CDR2 is YFSETQ in the germline V gene. V gave up 4 bases and J gave up 5 bases; unmatched junction bases: 7. Here the CDR3 reads CASSRLAGVGDTQYF. In nucleotides, the CDR3 is TGCGCCAGCAGCCGGCTAGCGGGAGTTGGAGATACGCAGTATTTT.

In this sample, this clonotype turned up many times. V is TRBV6-4 and J is TRBJ2-6; TRBD2 agrees at 7 bases. Germline V gene sequence: CDR1 MRHNA, CDR2 SNTAGT. The V and J ends lost 2 bases and 0 bases, in that order; junction bases with no gene match: 1. This CDR3 has 16 amino acids. The CDR3: CASSDGGGSGANVLTF. CDR3 bases: TGTGCCAGCAGTGACGGGGGGGGCTCTGGGGCCAACGTCCTGACTTTC.